This is a list of T cell receptor beta chains from one sample in a study of T cell responses to AZD1222 COVID-19 vaccine. Only in-frame clones appear in the TCRdb table, and some are missing; sequencing was by immunoSEQ multiplex PCR. The sample carries around 150,000 clones, 92% recorded once. The sample consisted of peripheral blood, taken 28 days after the second AZD1222 dose. The receptors were sampled from an adult who received the AZD1222 COVID-19 vaccine. CDR3s include the opening cysteine and the closing phenylalanine or tryptophan. A D gene is named only where the DNA matches it firmly. The size field is filled for only some rows; it gives once, few, many or a size class.

clone_size | j_call | v_call | d_call | cdr3_aa | cdr3_nt
NA | TRBJ2-3 | TRBV6-4 | NA | CASSKTGGTDTQYF | TGTGCCAGCAGTAAAACGGGGGGCACAGATACGCAGTATTTT
NA | TRBJ2-7 | TRBV2 | NA | CASMEGGGRESEQYF | TGTGCCAGCATGGAAGGGGGGGGGCGCGAAAGCGAGCAGTACTTC
NA | TRBJ1-2 | TRBV10-3 | NA | CAISERGRQVDTDYGYTF | TGTGCCATCAGTGAGCGAGGGCGGCAGGTCGATACGGACTATGGCTACACCTTC
once | TRBJ2-3 | TRBV18 | TRBD2 | CASSQPGVAGSTDTQYF | TGTGCCAGCTCACAACCGGGGGTAGCGGGGAGCACAGATACGCAGTATTTT
NA | TRBJ2-7 | TRBV28 | TRBD1 | CASSLYLGTGDYEQYF | TGTGCCAGCAGTTTATATTTAGGGACAGGGGACTACGAGCAGTACTTC
NA | TRBJ2-1 | TRBV7-2 | NA | CASSSHGVFSEQFF | TGTGCCAGCAGCTCACATGGGGTGTTCAGTGAGCAGTTCTTC
NA | TRBJ1-3 | TRBV5-6 | TRBD1 | CASSRAGTDSGNTIYF | TGTGCCAGCAGCAGAGCCGGGACAGACTCTGGAAACACCATATATTTT
NA | TRBJ1-2 | TRBV10-3 | NA | CAISESVGAGTF | NA
NA | TRBJ2-1 | TRBV12-3/TRBV12-4 | NA | CASINRRNEQFF | TGTGCCAGCATTAACAGGCGCAATGAGCAGTTCTTC
NA | TRBJ2-3 | TRBV18 | TRBD2 | CASSPLAGSSTDTQYF | TGTGCCAGCTCACCACTAGCGGGGTCGAGCACAGATACGCAGTATTTT
NA | TRBJ1-4 | TRBV9 | NA | CASSLGFDSTNEKLFF | TGTGCCAGCAGCTTAGGGTTCGACTCTACTAATGAAAAACTGTTTTTT
NA | TRBJ1-1 | TRBV5-1 | NA | CASSQQGGTEAFF | TGCGCCAGCAGCCAACAGGGTGGGACTGAAGCTTTCTTT
NA | TRBJ2-1 | TRBV7-6 | TRBD2 | CASSLTSGKMNEQFF | TGTGCCAGCAGCTTGACTAGCGGGAAGATGAATGAGCAGTTCTTC
few | TRBJ2-1 | TRBV28 | TRBD2 | CASSLWTSGRVVENEQFF | TGTGCCAGCAGTTTATGGACTAGCGGGAGGGTTGTTGAGAATGAGCAGTTCTTC
once | TRBJ2-7 | TRBV3-1/TRBV3-2 | NA | CASGDYEQYF | TGTGCCAGCGGGGATTACGAGCAGTACTTC
NA | TRBJ1-5 | TRBV5-5 | TRBD1 | CASSKLGGTVDQTQHF | TGTGCCAGCAGCAAATTGGGCGGGACAGTGGATCAGACCCAGCATTTT
NA | TRBJ1-1 | TRBV30 | NA | CAWGGSNTEAFF | TGTGCCTGGGGGGGGTCGAACACTGAAGCTTTCTTT
NA | TRBJ2-3 | TRBV19 | NA | CASSLPPDWGTDTQYF | TGTGCCAGTAGTCTCCCCCCGGACTGGGGCACAGATACGCAGTATTTT
NA | TRBJ2-2 | TRBV30 | NA | CAWSVRRSGNTGELFF | TGTGCCTGGAGTGTACGTAGGAGCGGGAACACCGGGGAGCTGTTTTTT
NA | TRBJ1-2 | TRBV4-3 | TRBD1 | CASSQGALSYTF | TGCGCCAGCAGTCAGGGGGCCCTTAGCTACACCTTC
NA | TRBJ2-2 | TRBV6-5 | NA | CASSLERTMNSGELFF | TGTGCCAGCAGTTTAGAGCGGACGATGAACAGCGGGGAGCTGTTTTTT
NA | TRBJ1-1 | TRBV3-1/TRBV3-2 | NA | CASSQVAQTNTEAFF | TGTGCCAGCAGCCAAGTAGCTCAGACGAACACTGAAGCTTTCTTT
NA | TRBJ2-7 | TRBV10-3 | NA | CATTPTGTYEQYF | TGTGCCACCACTCCGACAGGCACCTACGAGCAGTACTTC
NA | TRBJ1-3 | TRBV4-3 | NA | CASSQVLLSDSSSGNTIYF | TGCGCCAGCAGCCAAGTACTACTCTCCGACAGCAGCTCTGGAAACACCATATATTTT
NA | TRBJ2-1 | TRBV6-5 | TRBD2 | CASRGGGAVNEQFF | TGTGCCAGCAGGGGCGGGGGGGCGGTCAATGAGCAGTTCTTC
NA | TRBJ2-7 | TRBV6-5 | NA | CASRKGTGTYEQYF | TGTGCCAGCCGGAAGGGGACCGGGACCTACGAGCAGTACTTC
NA | TRBJ2-7 | TRBV6-1 | NA | CASSLNRDWGNEQYF | TGTGCCAGCAGCCTGAACAGGGACTGGGGCAACGAGCAGTACTTC
once | TRBJ2-7 | TRBV28 | TRBD1 | CASSRDRAVREQYF | TGTGCCAGCAGTCGGGACAGGGCCGTGCGCGAGCAGTACTTC
NA | TRBJ1-1 | TRBV14 | NA | CASSQVYLNTEAFF | TGTGCCAGCAGCCAAGTTTATCTGAACACTGAAGCTTTCTTT
NA | TRBJ2-3 | TRBV19 | TRBD2 | CASSSLLSGGADTQYF | TGTGCCAGTAGTTCCCTCCTTAGCGGGGGGGCCGATACGCAGTATTTT
NA | TRBJ1-6 | TRBV3-1/TRBV3-2 | NA | CASSQAGANSPLHF | TGTGCCAGCAGCCAAGCGGGGGCCAATTCACCCCTCCACTTT
NA | TRBJ2-7 | TRBV28 | TRBD1 | CASGTGKTYEQYF | TGTGCGAGCGGGACAGGGAAAACCTACGAGCAGTACTTC
NA | TRBJ1-4 | TRBV2 | TRBD1 | CASRGWDSQDNEKLFF | TGTGCCAGCAGAGGCTGGGACAGTCAAGATAATGAAAAACTGTTTTTT
NA | TRBJ2-5 | TRBV10-3 | TRBD1 | CAISVDRGPETQYF | TGTGCCATCAGTGTAGACAGGGGGCCAGAGACCCAGTACTTC
NA | TRBJ1-1 | TRBV2 | NA | CARGLPGGDTEAFF | TGTGCCAGAGGACTCCCGGGGGGGGACACTGAAGCTTTCTTT
NA | TRBJ2-7 | TRBV28 | TRBD1 | CASSRGTARSYEQYF | TGTGCCAGCAGCCGTGGGACAGCGAGGTCCTACGAGCAGTACTTC
NA | TRBJ1-2 | TRBV5-1 | TRBD1 | CASSLVAQGADGYTF | TGCGCCAGCAGCTTGGTGGCGCAGGGGGCGGATGGCTACACCTTC
NA | TRBJ2-3 | TRBV10-3 | TRBD2 | CAIRTSGSGDTQYF | TGTGCCATCAGGACTAGCGGGAGTGGAGATACGCAGTATTTT
NA | TRBJ1-1 | TRBV9 | NA | CASSVVGSFEAFF | TGTGCCAGCAGCGTAGTTGGTTCCTTCGAAGCTTTCTTT
NA | TRBJ2-6 | TRBV21-1 | NA | CASSKVSGSGANVLTF | TGTGCCAGCAGCAAAGTGTCGGGCTCTGGGGCCAACGTCCTGACTTTC
NA | TRBJ1-5 | TRBV18 | TRBD1 | CASSLSGRQGNGQPQHF | TGTGCCAGCTCACTATCTGGCCGACAGGGAAATGGGCAGCCCCAGCATTTT
NA | TRBJ1-4 | TRBV6-1 | NA | CASSEWGSGEKLFF | TGTGCCAGCAGTGAATGGGGTAGTGGAGAAAAACTGTTTTTT
NA | TRBJ2-5 | TRBV5-5 | NA | CASSLGPGETQYF | TGTGCCAGCAGCTTGGGCCCGGGAGAGACCCAGTACTTC